The 28 T cell receptor beta chains below all came from one sample that was sequenced in a study of beta chain features in type 1 diabetes. Isolated RNA was reverse transcribed in full, so expressed TCRB transcripts were sequenced. Profiling relied on immunoSEQ multiplex PCR, and the TCRdb table lists in-frame clones only, not all of them. The sample consists of 630,000 or so clones, roughly 13% of them appearing once. Antigens for these TCRs are unknown. Broader study findings: In all four CD4+ subsets, TCRB CDR3 length was significantly, moderately reduced in type 1 diabetes.

The sequenced sample consisted of naive CD4+ T cells from blood. The receptors originated from a man younger than 30 with type 1 diabetes.

This clone was counted a few times. This sequence joins TRBV4-2 and TRBJ1-2; D is possibly TRBD1 (5 bases). Germline V gene lookup returns CDR1 LGHNA and CDR2 YNFKEQ. This CDR3 contains 14 residues. The V and J ends lost 0 bases and 2 bases respectively, with 7 bases between them. CDR3 sequence: CASSQEGANYGYTF. The CDR3 DNA is TGTGCCAGCAGCCAAGAAGGGGCGAACTATGGCTACACCTTC.

This clone was found a few times. This chain uses TRBV7-2 with TRBJ2-5; a weak D match, TRBD2 (5 bases). Germline V gives CDR1 SGHTA, CDR2 FQGNSA. V lost 4 bases and J lost 5, with 14 bases in between. The CDR3 has 14 residues. The CDR3 here is CASSSNGDIETQYF. The CDR3 DNA is TGTGCCAGCAGCTCAAACGGGGATATCGAGACCCAGTACTTC.

The rearrangement uses TRBV7-2 and TRBJ1-1; unclear D gene. This CDR3 is 9 amino acids long. CDR1 SGHTA and CDR2 FQGNSA come from the germline V gene. The V and J ends lost 9 bases and 11 bases respectively, with 10 bases between them. The CDR3 protein is CASGLEAFF. For the CDR3, the DNA is TGTGCCAGTGGATTAGAGGCTTTCTTT.

This clone has more than one count but fewer than ten. The J gene is TRBJ2-7, the V gene TRBV6-1, with 7 bases lining up with TRBD1. Germline V CDR1 and CDR2: MNHNS, SASEGT. The length of the CDR3 is 14 residues. Unmatched junction bases numbered 3, after V lost 1 base and J lost 3 bases. The CDR3 loop reads CASSEVTGSYEQYF. The CDR3, as DNA: TGTGCCAGCAGTGAAGTGACAGGGAGCTACGAGCAGTACTTC.

The V gene is TRBV30, the J gene TRBJ1-5; D not certain. Trimming left V 1 base short and J 7 bases short, with 8 bases between. The CDR3 covers 12 residues. The germline V gene has CDR1 GTSNPN and CDR2 SVGIG (reference sequence). CDR3 in DNA: TGTGCCTGGAGTGACAGCTCGCAGCCCCAGCATTTT. Translation: CAWSDSSQPQHF.

The genes are TRBV7-9 and TRBJ2-3, with 7 bases fitting TRBD1. CDR1 SEHNR and CDR2 FQNEAQ come from the germline V gene (reference sequence). The V gene end was trimmed by 4 bases and the J gene end by 5 bases; junction bases not matched to a gene: 0. This CDR3 region has 12 residues. CDR3 amino acids: CASSSGGDTQYF. The CDR3 DNA reads as TGTGCCAGCAGCTCAGGGGGAGATACGCAGTATTTT. The full variable domain, in which reference TRBV7-9 and TRBJ2-3 provide the parts outside the CDR3, is DTGVSQNPRHKITKRGQNVTFRCDPISEHNRLYWYRQTLGQGPEFLTYFQNEAQLEKSRLLSDRFSAERPKGSFSTLEIQRTEQGDSAMYLCASSSGGDTQYFGPGTRLTVL.

V gene TRBV7-9 combines with J gene TRBJ2-1; 11 nucleotides agree with TRBD1. J lost 6 bases, V lost 5 bases, and 6 bases had no gene match. The germline V gene encodes CDR1 SEHNR and CDR2 FQNEAQ (reference sequence). The CDR3 consists of 15 residues. The CDR3 coding sequence is TGTGCCAGCAGCCCAGGGACAGGGGGGTTCAATGAGCAGTTCTTC. Its protein product is CASSPGTGGFNEQFF.

The chain combines TRBV10-3 with TRBJ2-5; D is ambiguous. This CDR3 spans 16 amino acids. Germline CDR1 is ENHRY and CDR2 is SYGVKD. V was trimmed by 0 bases and J by 5 bases, leaving 16 bases between them. CDR3 sequence: CAISESHGNDGETQYF. The CDR3 nucleotides read TGTGCCATCAGTGAGTCGCATGGGAACGATGGGGAGACCCAGTACTTC.

The gene calls are TRBV18 and TRBJ2-6; 8 bases align to TRBD1. From germline, CDR1 is KGHSH and CDR2 LQKENI. The ends lost 2 bases at V and 2 bases at J; junction bases unmatched: 8. This CDR3 is 18 amino acids long. CDR3 coding DNA: TGTGCCAGCTCACCAAAATACGGGACAGGTGCTGGGGCCAACGTCCTGACTTTC. This encodes CASSPKYGTGAGANVLTF.

The rearrangement uses TRBV2 and TRBJ1-1; tentative D call: TRBD1 (5 bases). Germline CDR1 is SNHLY and CDR2 is FYNNEI. V shed 2 bases and J shed 0 bases, with 10 bases lying between them. The CDR3 extends over 15 amino acids. The CDR3, as DNA: TGTGCCAGCAGTGAACGAGGCAGGGTGAACACTGAAGCTTTCTTT. It is translated as CASSERGRVNTEAFF.

This clone has just a few counts. The gene calls are TRBV7-2 and TRBJ1-5; D possibly corresponds to TRBD1 (6 bases). V lost 4 bases to trimming and J lost 2 bases, with 18 bases between them. This CDR3 comprises 17 residues. Germline-derived CDR1 and CDR2 are SGHTA and FQGNSA. CDR3 protein: CASSSFGPPGGNQPQHF. In nucleotides, the CDR3 is TGTGCCAGCAGCTCATTTGGGCCCCCAGGGGGCAATCAGCCCCAGCATTTT.

This sequence joins TRBV28 and TRBJ2-5; D gene unclear. V was cut by 4 bases and J by 4 bases, with 13 bases left in between. CDR1 is MDHEN, CDR2 SYDVKM, per germline. The CDR3 totals 14 residues. CDR3 protein: CASSSLRAGETQYF. The CDR3 nucleotides read TGTGCCAGCAGTTCCCTCCGTGCAGGAGAGACCCAGTACTTC.

V and J are TRBV15 and TRBJ2-7; D is ambiguous. CDR1 is LNHNV and CDR2 is YYDKDF in the germline V gene (reference sequence). Trimming removed 0 bases at V and 3 bases at J, with 9 bases between. The CDR3 is 14 residues long. CDR3 sequence: CATSREAGGYEQYF. DNA of the CDR3: TGTGCCACCAGCAGAGAGGCAGGTGGCTACGAGCAGTACTTC.

The rearrangement links TRBV2 to TRBJ2-7; a weak D match, TRBD1 (5 bases). This CDR3 spans 14 amino acids. Germline V gives CDR1 SNHLY, CDR2 FYNNEI. V was cut by 5 bases and J by 2 bases, with 13 bases left in between. CDR3 protein: CASSMDKGTYEQYF. The CDR3 DNA sequence: TGTGCCAGCAGTATGGACAAGGGAACCTACGAGCAGTACTTC.

This clone was observed a handful of times. The V gene is TRBV30, the J gene TRBJ1-4; tentative D call: TRBD1 (5 bases). The V gene lost 2 bases and the J gene lost 3 bases, with 13 bases spanning the gap. Germline V lookup: CDR1 GTSNPN, CDR2 SVGIG (reference sequence). The CDR3 spans 15 residues. This chain's CDR3 is CAWSTAGASNEKLFF. CDR3 nucleotides: TGTGCCTGGAGTACAGCCGGGGCCTCTAATGAAAAACTGTTTTTT.

This clone was counted only a few times. This chain uses TRBV30 with TRBJ2-7; TRBD1 agrees at 10 bases. CDR3 length: 13 amino acids. After removal of 2 bases from V and 9 bases from J, the junction contained 7 bases not matched to a gene. CDR1 GTSNPN and CDR2 SVGIG come from the germline V gene (reference sequence). DNA for the CDR3: TGTGCCTGGAGTACCCGGGACAGGGGACCGCAGTACTTC. Translating gives CAWSTRDRGPQYF.

The chain couples TRBV4-1 to TRBJ1-2, with D possibly TRBD1 on 6 matching bases. Trimming pared 4 bases from V and 3 bases from J, leaving 12 bases between. Germline values: CDR1 MGHRA, CDR2 YSYEKL. The CDR3 has 14 residues. CDR3 amino acids: CASSPPDSYYGYTF. The CDR3, as DNA: TGCGCCAGCAGCCCCCCGGACAGCTACTATGGCTACACCTTC.

This chain connects TRBV30 to TRBJ1-3, with D possibly matching TRBD1 (5 bases). V lost 2 bases and J lost 2, with 13 bases in between. CDR3 length: 15 amino acids. Germline V gene sequence: CDR1 GTSNPN, CDR2 SVGIG (reference sequence). This CDR3 is CAWSNGGTAGNTIYF. CDR3 in DNA: TGTGCCTGGAGTAACGGCGGGACGGCTGGAAACACCATATATTTT.

This clone was picked up a small number of times. This rearrangement joins TRBV29-1 to TRBJ1-1; 8 bases are a match to TRBD1. Per germline, CDR1 SQVTM and CDR2 ANQGSEA. V lost 5 bases to trimming and J lost 1 base; unmatched junction nucleotides: 3. The CDR3 runs 13 residues. The CDR3 coding sequence is TGCAGCGTTATAGACAGGGGGAACACTGAAGCTTTCTTT. This encodes CSVIDRGNTEAFF.

This chain links TRBV7-2 with TRBJ2-1, with 7 nucleotides matching TRBD2. Per the germline V gene, CDR1 is SGHTA and CDR2 is FQGNSA. J gave up 9 bases and V 4 bases, and 9 bases lay outside the gene matches. This CDR3 is built from 14 residues. The CDR3 coding sequence is TGTGCCAGCAGCTCTAGGACTAGTCAAACTGAGCAGTTCTTC. It translates to CASSSRTSQTEQFF.

The table lists this clone with a few counts. The chain links TRBV15 to TRBJ2-7; D remains unclear. Deletions cut 0 bases from V and 0 bases from J, with 18 bases between. Germline loops: CDR1 LNHNV, CDR2 YYDKDF (reference sequence). The CDR3 length is 18 residues. The CDR3 here is CATSRESRRTMGSYEQYF. CDR3 in DNA: TGTGCCACCAGCAGAGAGTCTAGGCGGACGATGGGCTCCTACGAGCAGTACTTC.

This clone was counted between two and nine times. The chain has TRBV4-2 and TRBJ2-2; D possibly matches TRBD1 or TRBD2 (5 bases each). The CDR3 loop spans 16 amino acids. V dropped 4 bases and J dropped 1 base, with 13 bases sitting between them. Germline values: CDR1 LGHNA, CDR2 YNFKEQ. CDR3 region: CASSREYQGNTGELFF. Here the CDR3 DNA reads TGTGCCAGCAGCCGGGAGTACCAGGGGAACACCGGGGAGCTGTTTTTT.

This clone was picked up a small number of times. The chain uses TRBV5-1 and TRBJ2-3; 8 positions match TRBD1. V shed 2 bases and J 0 bases; nucleotides not matched to a gene: 8. This CDR3 is built from 17 residues. The germline gives CDR1 SGHRS, CDR2 YFSETQ. CDR3 sequence (DNA): TGCGCCAGCAGCTTTAGCAGCCGGACAGGGAGCACAGATACGCAGTATTTT. This codes for CASSFSSRTGSTDTQYF.

The sample holds a few counts of this clone. In DNA form, the CDR3 reads TGTGCCAGTAGTCCCCGCTTTGGACAGGGGGCGCTTGGTGAAAAACTGTTTTTT. This gives the protein CASSPRFGQGALGEKLFF. The rearrangement links TRBV19 to TRBJ1-4; 11 positions match TRBD1. V trimming: 5 bases; J trimming: 7 bases; junction bases outside the gene matches: 15. This CDR3 is built from 18 residues. The germline CDR1 and CDR2 sequences are LNHDA and SQIVND (reference sequence).

This clone has a handful of counts. The genes are TRBV2 and TRBJ1-1; D remains ambiguous. Trimming took off 3 bases at V and 1 base at J, with 6 bases between the two ends. The CDR3 consists of 13 residues. Germline CDR1 and CDR2: SNHLY and FYNNEI. CDR3 sequence: CASSDEWNTEAFF. The CDR3 DNA sequence: TGTGCCAGCAGTGATGAATGGAACACTGAAGCTTTCTTT.

The genes are TRBV7-2 and TRBJ1-5; 10 nucleotides line up with TRBD1. The CDR3 has 16 residues. CDR1 and CDR2 (germline): SGHTA, FQGNSA. The junction had 3 bases not matched to a gene; V was cut back by 3 bases and J by 1 base. CDR3 bases: TGTGCCAGCAGCTTTGGGACAGGGGTGAGCAATCAGCCCCAGCATTTT. It codes for CASSFGTGVSNQPQHF.

Turning to this clone: Different DNA sequences within this sample yield the same CDR3. The chain has TRBV11-2 and TRBJ1-1; no definite D call. The germline gives CDR1 SGHAT, CDR2 FQNNGV. The CDR3 is 13 amino acids. V gave up 1 base and J gave up 3 bases, with 6 bases separating them. DNA of the CDR3: TGTGCCAGCAGCTTAGCCCAGTACACTGAAGCTTTCTTT. Its translation is CASSLAQYTEAFF.

The chain is built from TRBV10-3 and TRBJ2-1; TRBD2 aligns across 7 bases. The CDR3 covers 16 residues. Per germline, CDR1 ENHRY and CDR2 SYGVKD. V shed 6 bases, J shed 8 bases, and the junction held 16 bases outside the gene matches. CDR3 protein: CAIRPGLGFSFDEQFF. In DNA, the CDR3 is TGTGCCATCAGACCCGGACTAGGTTTTAGTTTCGATGAGCAGTTCTTC.